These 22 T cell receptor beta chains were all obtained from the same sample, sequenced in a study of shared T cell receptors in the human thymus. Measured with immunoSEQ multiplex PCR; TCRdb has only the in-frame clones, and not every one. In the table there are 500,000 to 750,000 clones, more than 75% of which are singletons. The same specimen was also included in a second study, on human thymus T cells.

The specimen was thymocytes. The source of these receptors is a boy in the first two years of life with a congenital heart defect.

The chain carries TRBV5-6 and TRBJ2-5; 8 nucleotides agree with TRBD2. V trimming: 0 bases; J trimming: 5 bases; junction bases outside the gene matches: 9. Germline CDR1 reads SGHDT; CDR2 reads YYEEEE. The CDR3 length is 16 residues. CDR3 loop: CASSLAGSGSWETQYF. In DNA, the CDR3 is TGTGCCAGCAGCTTGGCCGGCAGCGGGAGTTGGGAGACCCAGTACTTC.

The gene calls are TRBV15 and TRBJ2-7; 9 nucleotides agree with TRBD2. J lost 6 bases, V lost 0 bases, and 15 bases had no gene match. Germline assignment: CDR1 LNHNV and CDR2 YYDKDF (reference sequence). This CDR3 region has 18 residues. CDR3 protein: CATSRDRRGVAGAGEQYF. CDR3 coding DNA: TGTGCCACCAGCAGAGATCGGCGGGGGGTAGCGGGAGCGGGCGAGCAGTACTTC.

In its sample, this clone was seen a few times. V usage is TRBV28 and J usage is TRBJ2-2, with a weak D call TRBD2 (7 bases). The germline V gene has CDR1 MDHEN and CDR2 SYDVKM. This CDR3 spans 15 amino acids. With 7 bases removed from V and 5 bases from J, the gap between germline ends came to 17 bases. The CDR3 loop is CASTLPGGKTGELFF. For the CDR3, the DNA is TGTGCCAGCACCCTACCGGGGGGCAAGACCGGGGAGCTGTTTTTT.

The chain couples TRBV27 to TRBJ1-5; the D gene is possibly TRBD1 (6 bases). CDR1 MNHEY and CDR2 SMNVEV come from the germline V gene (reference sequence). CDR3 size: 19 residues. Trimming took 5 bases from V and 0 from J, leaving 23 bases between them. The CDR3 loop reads CASSGFPGPGEFSNQPQHF. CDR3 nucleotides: TGTGCCAGCAGTGGTTTTCCCGGGCCAGGGGAATTTAGCAATCAGCCCCAGCATTTT.

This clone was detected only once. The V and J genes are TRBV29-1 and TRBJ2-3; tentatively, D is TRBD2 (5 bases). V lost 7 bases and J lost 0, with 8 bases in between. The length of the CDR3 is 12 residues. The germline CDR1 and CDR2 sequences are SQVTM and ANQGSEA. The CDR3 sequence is CSAAGSTDTQYF. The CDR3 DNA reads TGCAGCGCCGCGGGTAGCACAGATACGCAGTATTTT.

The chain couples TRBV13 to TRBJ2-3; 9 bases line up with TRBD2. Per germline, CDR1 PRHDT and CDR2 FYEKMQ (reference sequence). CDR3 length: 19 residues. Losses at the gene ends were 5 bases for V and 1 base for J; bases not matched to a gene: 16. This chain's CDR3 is CASSAHGGSGSFGTDTQYF. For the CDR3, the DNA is TGTGCCAGCAGCGCGCACGGGGGTAGCGGGAGCTTTGGCACAGATACGCAGTATTTT.

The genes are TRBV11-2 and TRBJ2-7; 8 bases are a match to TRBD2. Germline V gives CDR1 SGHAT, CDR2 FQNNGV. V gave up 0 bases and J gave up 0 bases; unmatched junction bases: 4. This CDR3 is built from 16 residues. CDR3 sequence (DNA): TGTGCCAGCAGCTTAGACTTAGCGGGAACCTCCTACGAGCAGTACTTC. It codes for CASSLDLAGTSYEQYF.

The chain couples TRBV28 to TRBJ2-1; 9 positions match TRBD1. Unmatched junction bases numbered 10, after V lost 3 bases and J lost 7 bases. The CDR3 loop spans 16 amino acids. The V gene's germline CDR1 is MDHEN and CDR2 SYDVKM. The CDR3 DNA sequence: TGTGCCAGCAGTTTCAGAAACAGGGGGCTGGGGAATGAGCAGTTCTTC. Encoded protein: CASSFRNRGLGNEQFF. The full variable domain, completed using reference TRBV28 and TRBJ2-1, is DVKVTQSSRYLVKRTGEKVFLECVQDMDHENMFWYRQDPGLGLRLIYFSYDVKMKEKGDIPEGYSVSREKKERFSLILESASTNQTSMYLCASSFRNRGLGNEQFFGPGTRLTVL.

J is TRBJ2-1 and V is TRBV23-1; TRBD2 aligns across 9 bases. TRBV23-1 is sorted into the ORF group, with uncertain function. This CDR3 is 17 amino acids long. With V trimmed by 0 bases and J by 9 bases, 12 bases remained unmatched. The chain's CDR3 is CASSQSLAGGRACEQFF. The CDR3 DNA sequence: TGCGCCAGCAGTCAATCGTTAGCTGGCGGGAGGGCCTGTGAGCAGTTCTTC.

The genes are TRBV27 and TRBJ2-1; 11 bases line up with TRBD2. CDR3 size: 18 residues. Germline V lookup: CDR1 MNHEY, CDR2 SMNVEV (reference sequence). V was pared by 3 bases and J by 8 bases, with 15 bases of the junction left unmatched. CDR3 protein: CASSFKMVAGGPSDEQFF. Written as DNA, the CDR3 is TGTGCCAGCAGTTTTAAGATGGTAGCGGGAGGGCCCTCTGATGAGCAGTTCTTC.

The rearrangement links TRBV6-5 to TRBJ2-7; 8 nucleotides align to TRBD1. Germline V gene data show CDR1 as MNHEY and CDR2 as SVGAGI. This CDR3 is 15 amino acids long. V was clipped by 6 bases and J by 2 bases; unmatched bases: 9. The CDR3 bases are TGTGCCAGCAGGCCCCACAGGGGGTCCACCTACGAGCAGTACTTC. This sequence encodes CASRPHRGSTYEQYF.

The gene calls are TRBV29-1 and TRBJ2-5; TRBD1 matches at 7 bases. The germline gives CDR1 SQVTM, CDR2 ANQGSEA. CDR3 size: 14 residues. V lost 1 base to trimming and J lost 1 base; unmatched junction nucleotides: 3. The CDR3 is CSVEVGTVQETQYF. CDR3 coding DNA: TGCAGCGTTGAAGTTGGGACAGTCCAAGAGACCCAGTACTTC.

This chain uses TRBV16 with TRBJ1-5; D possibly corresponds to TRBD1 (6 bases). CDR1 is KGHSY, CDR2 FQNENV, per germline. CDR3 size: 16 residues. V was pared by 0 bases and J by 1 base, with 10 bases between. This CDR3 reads CASSQSYRVSNQPQHF. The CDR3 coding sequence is TGTGCCAGCAGCCAATCATACAGGGTGAGCAATCAGCCCCAGCATTTT. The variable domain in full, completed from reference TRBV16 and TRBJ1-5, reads GEEVAQTPKHLVRGEGQKAKLYCAPIKGHSYVFWYQQVLKNEFKFLISFQNENVFDETGMPKERFSAKCLPNSPCSLEIQATKLEDSAVYFCASSQSYRVSNQPQHFGDGTRLSIL.

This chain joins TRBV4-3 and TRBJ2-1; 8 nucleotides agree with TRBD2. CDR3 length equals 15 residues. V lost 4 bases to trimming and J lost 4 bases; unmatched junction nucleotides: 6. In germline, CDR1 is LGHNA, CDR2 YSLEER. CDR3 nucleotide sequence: TGCGCCAGCAGCCGATGGACTAGCCCTTACAATGAGCAGTTCTTC. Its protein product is CASSRWTSPYNEQFF.

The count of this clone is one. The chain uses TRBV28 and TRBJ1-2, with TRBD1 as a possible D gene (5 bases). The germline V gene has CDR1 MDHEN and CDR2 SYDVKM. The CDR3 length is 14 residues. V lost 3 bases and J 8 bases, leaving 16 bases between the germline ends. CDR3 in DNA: TGTGCCAGCAGTTTGGACCAGGGAACAGGCGGCTACACCTTC. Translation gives CASSLDQGTGGYTF.

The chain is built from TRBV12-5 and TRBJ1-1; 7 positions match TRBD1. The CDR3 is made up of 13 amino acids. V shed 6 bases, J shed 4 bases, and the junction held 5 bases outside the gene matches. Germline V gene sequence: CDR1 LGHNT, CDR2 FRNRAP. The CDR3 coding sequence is TGTGCTAGTGGAGCCCAGGGGGGCACTGAAGCTTTCTTT. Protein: CASGAQGGTEAFF.

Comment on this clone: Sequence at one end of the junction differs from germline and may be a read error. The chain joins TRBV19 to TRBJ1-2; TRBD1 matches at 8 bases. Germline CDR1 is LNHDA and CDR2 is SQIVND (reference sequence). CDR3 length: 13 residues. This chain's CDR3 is CASKDREHYGYPF. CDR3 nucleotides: TGTGCCAGTAAGGACAGGGAGCACTATGGCTACCCCTTC.

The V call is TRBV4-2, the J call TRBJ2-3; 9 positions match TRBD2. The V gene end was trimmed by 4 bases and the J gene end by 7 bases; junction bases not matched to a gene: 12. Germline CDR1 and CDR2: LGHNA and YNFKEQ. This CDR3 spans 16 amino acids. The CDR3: CASSPSVRLAGHTQYF. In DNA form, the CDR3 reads TGTGCCAGCAGCCCCTCGGTCCGTCTAGCGGGACATACGCAGTATTTT.

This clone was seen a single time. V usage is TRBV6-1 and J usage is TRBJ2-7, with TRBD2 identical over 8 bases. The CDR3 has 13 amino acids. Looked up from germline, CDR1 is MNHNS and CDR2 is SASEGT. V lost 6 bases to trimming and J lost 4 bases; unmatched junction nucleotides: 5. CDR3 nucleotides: TGTGCCAGCAGCCGAGCGGGAGAGTACGAGCAGTACTTC. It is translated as CASSRAGEYEQYF.

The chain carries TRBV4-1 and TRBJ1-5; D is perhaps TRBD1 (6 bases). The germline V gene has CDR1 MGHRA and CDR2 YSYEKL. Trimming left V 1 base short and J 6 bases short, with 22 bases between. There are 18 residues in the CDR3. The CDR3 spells CASSQGRWGTPLGQPQHF. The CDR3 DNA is TGCGCCAGCAGCCAAGGCCGGTGGGGGACACCCCTGGGTCAGCCCCAGCATTTT.

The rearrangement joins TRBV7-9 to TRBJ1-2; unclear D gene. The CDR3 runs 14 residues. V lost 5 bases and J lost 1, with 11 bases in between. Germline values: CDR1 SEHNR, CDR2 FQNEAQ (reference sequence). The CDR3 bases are TGTGCCAGCAGCCTCGGTGGTTTTAACTATGGCTACACCTTC. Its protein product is CASSLGGFNYGYTF.

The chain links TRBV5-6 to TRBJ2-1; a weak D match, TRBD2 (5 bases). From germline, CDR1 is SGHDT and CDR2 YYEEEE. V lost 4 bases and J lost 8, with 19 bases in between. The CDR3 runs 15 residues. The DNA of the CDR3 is TGTGCCAGCAGCCCCGGACTTCACAACCAATATGAGCAGTTCTTC. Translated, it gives CASSPGLHNQYEQFF.